These T cell receptor beta chains were read from a single sample in a study of T cells in tuberculosis. Some clones are missing from TCRdb's copy, which holds only in-frame ones; the method was immunoSEQ multiplex PCR. The sample yields approximately 60,000 clones, around 86% seen once. Input material: CD1b-GMM tetramer-negative cells sorted from PBMCs. These receptors were taken from an adult woman with latent tuberculosis. CDR3s include the opening cysteine and the closing phenylalanine or tryptophan. Each record gives: clone size, J gene, V gene, D gene, CDR3 DNA, CDR3 protein. The D gene is left open where the match is weak. A row's size may be missing; if present it is once, few, many or a size class.

abundance: few
j_gene: TRBJ1-6
v_gene: TRBV14
d_gene: NA
CDR3nt: TGTGCCAGCAGCCAAGCGACGCTGGGCTCACCCCTCCACTTT
CDR3aa: CASSQATLGSPLHF

abundance: NA
j_gene: TRBJ2-1
v_gene: TRBV5-5
d_gene: TRBD2
CDR3nt: TGTGCCAGCAGCTCTAGAGCCCCCATAGGGACTAGCGGGCCGCCGGGGCAGTTCTTC
CDR3aa: CASSSRAPIGTSGPPGQFF

abundance: NA
j_gene: TRBJ2-7
v_gene: TRBV15
d_gene: TRBD1
CDR3nt: TGTGCCACCAGCCGTCAGGGACAGGGCTCCTACGAGCAGTACTTC
CDR3aa: CATSRQGQGSYEQYF

abundance: NA
j_gene: TRBJ1-2
v_gene: TRBV27
d_gene: NA
CDR3nt: TGTGCCAGCAGTTTTGAGGCCGGGGGGGGCTACACCTTC
CDR3aa: CASSFEAGGGYTF

abundance: once
j_gene: TRBJ1-1
v_gene: TRBV11-2
d_gene: TRBD1
CDR3nt: TGTGCCAGCAGAATCCCGGGACAGCTGAACACTGAAGCTTTCTTT
CDR3aa: CASRIPGQLNTEAFF

abundance: NA
j_gene: TRBJ2-7
v_gene: TRBV7-9
d_gene: TRBD1
CDR3nt: TGTGCCAGCAGCCAAGGGACAGGGGGCGAGCAGTACTTC
CDR3aa: CASSQGTGGEQYF

abundance: NA
j_gene: TRBJ2-3
v_gene: TRBV27
d_gene: TRBD2
CDR3nt: TGTGCCAGCAGTCCGGGACTAGCGGGGGGTGTGGGAGATACGCAGTATTTT
CDR3aa: CASSPGLAGGVGDTQYF

abundance: NA
j_gene: TRBJ2-1
v_gene: TRBV7-3
d_gene: TRBD2
CDR3nt: TGTGCCAGCAGCCCTCGAGGGCTAGCGGGCGGAGGTGAGCAGTTCTTC
CDR3aa: CASSPRGLAGGGEQFF

abundance: NA
j_gene: TRBJ1-1
v_gene: TRBV5-5
d_gene: TRBD1
CDR3nt: TGTGCCAGCAGCCGGACGGGACAGGGAAGGACTTTCTTT
CDR3aa: CASSRTGQGRTFF

abundance: NA
j_gene: TRBJ2-7
v_gene: TRBV6-1
d_gene: NA
CDR3nt: TGTGCCAGCAGTTATCAGGGTCACGAGCAGTACTTC
CDR3aa: CASSYQGHEQYF